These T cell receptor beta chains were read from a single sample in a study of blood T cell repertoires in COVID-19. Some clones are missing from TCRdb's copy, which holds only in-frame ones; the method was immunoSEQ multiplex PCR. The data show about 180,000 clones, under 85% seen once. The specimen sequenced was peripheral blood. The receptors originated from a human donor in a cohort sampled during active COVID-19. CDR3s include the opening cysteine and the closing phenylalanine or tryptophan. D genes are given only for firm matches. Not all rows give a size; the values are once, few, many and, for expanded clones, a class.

CDR3: CASSLGRPSGEQFF; DNA: TGTGCCAGCAGCTTAGGGCGCCCATCTGGTGAGCAGTTCTTC; size: -; V: TRBV13; D: -; length: 14; J: TRBJ2-1
CDR3: CAISDSTGGSGYTF; DNA: TGTGCCATCAGTGATTCGACAGGGGGCAGTGGCTACACCTTC; size: -; V: TRBV10-3; D: TRBD1; length: 14; J: TRBJ1-2
CDR3: CASSGIQMNTEAFF; DNA: TGTGCCAGCAGCGGAATACAGATGAACACTGAAGCTTTCTTT; size: -; V: TRBV5-5; D: -; length: 14; J: TRBJ1-1
CDR3: CASQDSYDEQYF; DNA: TGCGCCAGCCAGGACAGCTACGACGAGCAGTACTTC; size: -; V: TRBV5-1; D: -; length: 12; J: TRBJ2-7
CDR3: CASSTGGGNGGSNQPQHF; DNA: TGTGCCAGCAGCACTGGGGGTGGCAACGGGGGTAGCAATCAGCCCCAGCATTTT; size: once; V: TRBV21-1; D: -; length: 18; J: TRBJ1-5
CDR3: CASSAKVGQTTEAFF; DNA: TGTGCCAGCAGTGCAAAAGTGGGACAGACCACTGAAGCTTTCTTT; size: -; V: TRBV2; D: TRBD1; length: 15; J: TRBJ1-1
CDR3: CASSSHDTNTEAFF; DNA: TGTGCCAGCAGCTCCCACGATACTAACACTGAAGCTTTCTTT; size: -; V: TRBV3-1/TRBV3-2; D: -; length: 14; J: TRBJ1-1
CDR3: CASSIRQGADENTEAFF; DNA: TGTGCCAGTAGTATTAGGCAGGGGGCGGACGAAAACACTGAAGCTTTCTTT; size: -; V: TRBV19; D: TRBD1; length: 17; J: TRBJ1-1
CDR3: CASTIRQGVFYNEQFF; DNA: TGTGCCAGCACTATTCGACAGGGGGTCTTCTACAATGAGCAGTTCTTC; size: -; V: TRBV6-6; D: TRBD1; length: 16; J: TRBJ2-1
CDR3: CASSPQVSYEQYF; DNA: TGTGCCAGCAGCCCACAGGTCTCCTACGAGCAGTACTTC; size: -; V: TRBV9; D: -; length: 13; J: TRBJ2-7
CDR3: CASSLGQGAGTQYF; DNA: TGCGCCAGCAGCCTAGGACAGGGGGCAGGTACGCAGTATTTT; size: -; V: TRBV5-1; D: TRBD1; length: 14; J: TRBJ2-3
CDR3: CASSTDRGRGGELFF; DNA: TGTGCCAGCAGCACCGACAGGGGGCGAGGCGGGGAGCTGTTTTTT; size: -; V: TRBV11-3; D: TRBD1; length: 15; J: TRBJ2-2
CDR3: CASSSRDRVLDEQFF; DNA: TGTGCCAGCAGCTCCCGGGACAGGGTATTAGATGAGCAGTTCTTC; size: once; V: TRBV5-5; D: TRBD1; length: 15; J: TRBJ2-1
CDR3: CASSPLRGGTGELFF; DNA: TGTGCCAGCAGCCCTCTACGGGGGGGGACCGGGGAGCTGTTTTTT; size: -; V: TRBV11-3; D: TRBD2; length: 15; J: TRBJ2-2
CDR3: CANTGTGEGEQYF; DNA: TGTGCCAATACCGGGACAGGGGAAGGCGAGCAGTACTTC; size: -; V: TRBV10-3; D: TRBD1; length: 13; J: TRBJ2-7
CDR3: CASSLNRGANQPQHF; DNA: TGTGCCAGCAGCTTAAACAGGGGGGCCAATCAGCCCCAGCATTTT; size: -; V: TRBV7-2; D: TRBD1; length: 15; J: TRBJ1-5
CDR3: CASSLERDNYYGYTF; DNA: TGTGCCAGCAGCTTGGAACGGGACAACTACTATGGCTACACCTTC; size: -; V: TRBV5-4; D: -; length: 15; J: TRBJ1-2
CDR3: CASSIVGEGPEAFF; DNA: TGTGCCAGTAGTATAGTAGGCGAGGGCCCTGAAGCTTTCTTT; size: -; V: TRBV19; D: -; length: 14; J: TRBJ1-1
CDR3: CASSLGGLGQPQHF; DNA: TGTGCCAGCAGCTTAGGGGGGCTCGGTCAGCCCCAGCATTTT; size: few; V: TRBV7-9; D: -; length: 14; J: TRBJ1-5
CDR3: CASSPSWRNLRETQYF; DNA: TGTGCCAGCAGTCCTTCATGGCGCAATCTCAGGGAGACCCAGTACTTC; size: -; V: TRBV28; D: -; length: 16; J: TRBJ2-5
CDR3: CASSQGRTGFGELFF; DNA: TGTGCCAGCAGCCAAGGGAGAACAGGGTTCGGGGAGCTGTTTTTT; size: -; V: TRBV3-1/TRBV3-2; D: -; length: 15; J: TRBJ2-2
CDR3: CASSSRQVAYNEQFF; DNA: TGTGCCAGTAGTAGCCGACAGGTAGCCTACAATGAGCAGTTCTTC; size: once; V: TRBV19; D: -; length: 15; J: TRBJ2-1
CDR3: CASSVRPLGHSGANVLTF; DNA: TGTGCCAGCAGCGTTCGGCCCTTGGGACACTCTGGGGCCAACGTCCTGACTTTC; size: -; V: TRBV7-9; D: -; length: 18; J: TRBJ2-6
CDR3: CASSHGRGNQPQHF; DNA: TGCGCCAGCAGCCATGGGCGGGGCAATCAGCCCCAGCATTTT; size: few; V: TRBV4-1; D: -; length: 14; J: TRBJ1-5
CDR3: CASSLQTRAGVYEQYF; DNA: TGTGCCAGCAGCTTACAAACTCGGGCAGGGGTCTACGAGCAGTACTTC; size: -; V: TRBV7-9; D: -; length: 16; J: TRBJ2-7
CDR3: CASSRGRGYYGYTF; DNA: TGTGCCAGCAGCCGAGGCAGGGGATATTATGGCTACACCTTC; size: -; V: TRBV3-1/TRBV3-2; D: -; length: 14; J: TRBJ1-2
CDR3: CAWSVRWTSSYEQYF; DNA: TGTGCCTGGAGTGTACGGTGGACAAGCTCCTACGAGCAGTACTTC; size: once; V: TRBV30; D: -; length: 15; J: TRBJ2-7
CDR3: CASSPRAGVSTDTQYF; DNA: TGTGCCAGCTCACCACGGGCGGGAGTTAGTACAGATACGCAGTATTTT; size: -; V: TRBV18; D: TRBD2; length: 16; J: TRBJ2-3
CDR3: CASSFRQGADGYTF; DNA: TGTGCCAGCAGCTTCCGACAGGGGGCTGACGGCTACACCTTC; size: -; V: TRBV7-9; D: TRBD1; length: 14; J: TRBJ1-2
CDR3: CASSRFRDRGLGEQYF; DNA: TGTGCCAGCAGCCGATTCCGGGACAGGGGGTTGGGGGAGCAGTACTTC; size: -; V: TRBV14; D: TRBD1; length: 16; J: TRBJ2-7
CDR3: CASRPDSGNTEAFF; DNA: TGTGCCAGTAGACCAGACAGTGGGAACACTGAAGCTTTCTTT; size: -; V: TRBV19; D: -; length: 14; J: TRBJ1-1
CDR3: CASSPGLDRYEQYF; DNA: TGCGCCAGCAGCCCCGGACTCGACCGCTACGAGCAGTACTTC; size: -; V: TRBV5-1; D: -; length: 14; J: TRBJ2-7
CDR3: CASSVPGLAEEETQYF; DNA: TGTGCCAGCAGCGTACCGGGACTAGCGGAGGAAGAGACCCAGTACTTC; size: -; V: TRBV7-9; D: TRBD2; length: 16; J: TRBJ2-5
CDR3: CSAIGGETQYF; DNA: TGCAGTGCTATCGGGGGGGAGACCCAGTACTTC; size: -; V: TRBV20-1; D: TRBD2; length: 11; J: TRBJ2-5
CDR3: CASSLIPGYEQYF; DNA: TGTGCCAGCAGCTTAATACCAGGGTACGAGCAGTACTTC; size: -; V: TRBV7-2; D: -; length: 13; J: TRBJ2-7
CDR3: CASSFGLAGTDTQYF; DNA: TGTGCCAGCAGTTTCGGACTAGCGGGCACAGATACGCAGTATTTT; size: -; V: TRBV27; D: TRBD2; length: 15; J: TRBJ2-3
CDR3: CASSQERGGADTQYF; DNA: TGCGCCAGCAGCCAAGAACGAGGGGGGGCAGATACGCAGTATTTT; size: -; V: TRBV4-1; D: -; length: 15; J: TRBJ2-3
CDR3: CASTILRNQPQHF; DNA: TGTGCCAGCACGATCCTACGCAATCAGCCCCAGCATTTT; size: -; V: TRBV2; D: -; length: 13; J: TRBJ1-5
CDR3: CASSAQGPSSYEQYF; DNA: TGTGCCAGCAGCGCACAGGGACCGAGCTCCTACGAGCAGTACTTC; size: -; V: TRBV7-9; D: -; length: 15; J: TRBJ2-7
CDR3: CASSPPPGQGTDTQYF; DNA: TGTGCCAGCTCACCACCGCCGGGACAGGGAACAGATACGCAGTATTTT; size: -; V: TRBV18; D: TRBD1; length: 16; J: TRBJ2-3
CDR3: CASSLAQDRGREQYF; DNA: TGCGCCAGCAGCTTGGCTCAGGACAGGGGTCGGGAGCAGTACTTC; size: -; V: TRBV5-1; D: TRBD1; length: 15; J: TRBJ2-7
CDR3: CASGVGARGKETQYF; DNA: TGTGCCAGCGGCGTCGGGGCCAGGGGTAAAGAGACCCAGTACTTC; size: -; V: TRBV5-4; D: -; length: 15; J: TRBJ2-5
CDR3: CASSRQGDTEAFF; DNA: TGTGCCAGCAGCCGACAGGGAGACACTGAAGCTTTCTTT; size: -; V: TRBV7-9; D: TRBD1; length: 13; J: TRBJ1-1
CDR3: CASSSGLAGGPIRETQYF; DNA: TGTGCCAGCAGCTCGGGACTAGCGGGGGGGCCGATTCGAGAGACCCAGTACTTC; size: -; V: TRBV7-9; D: TRBD2; length: 18; J: TRBJ2-5
CDR3: CASSNLHRGRIGTEAFF; DNA: TGTGCCAGCAGCAATCTCCACAGGGGGCGCATCGGCACTGAAGCTTTCTTT; size: -; V: TRBV7-8; D: TRBD1; length: 17; J: TRBJ1-1
CDR3: CATSTASGVLTGELFF; DNA: TGTGCCACCAGTACGGCTAGCGGAGTCCTCACCGGGGAGCTGTTTTTT; size: -; V: TRBV24-1; D: TRBD2; length: 16; J: TRBJ2-2
CDR3: CAGSSAPYEQYF; DNA: TGTGCCGGGTCAAGCGCCCCCTACGAGCAGTACTTC; size: -; V: TRBV30; D: -; length: 12; J: TRBJ2-7
CDR3: CAISAIGGELFF; DNA: TGTGCCATCAGCGCAATCGGCGGGGAGCTGTTTTTT; size: -; V: TRBV10-3; D: -; length: 12; J: TRBJ2-2